This is a list of T cell receptor beta chains from one sample in a study of blood T cell repertoires in COVID-19. Repertoires were generated with immunoSEQ multiplex PCR, while TCRdb's copy carries only in-frame clones and drops some. The table records over 150,000 clones, approximately 85% of them present only once. Sequencing was performed on peripheral blood. These receptors all come from a man aged 60-69 years with COVID-19, enrolled during active disease. CDR3s include the opening cysteine and the closing phenylalanine or tryptophan. The D gene is left open where the match is weak. Rows give clone size only sometimes, using once, few, many, or a class for an expanded clone.

d_gene: .
j_gene: TRBJ1-6
abundance: .
v_gene: TRBV4-1
CDR3aa: CASSQDPYTGLGSPLHF
CDR3nt: TGCGCCAGCAGCCAAGATCCCTACACGGGTTTAGGTTCACCCCTCCACTTT

d_gene: .
j_gene: TRBJ2-2
abundance: .
v_gene: TRBV5-1
CDR3aa: CASSLGGNTGELFF
CDR3nt: TGCGCCAGCAGCTTGGGAGGGAACACCGGGGAGCTGTTTTTT

d_gene: .
j_gene: TRBJ2-6
abundance: .
v_gene: TRBV7-9
CDR3aa: CASSPTSGANVLTF
CDR3nt: TGTGCCAGCAGCCCTACCTCTGGGGCCAACGTCCTGACTTTC

d_gene: TRBD1
j_gene: TRBJ1-1
abundance: .
v_gene: TRBV27
CDR3aa: CASRPQSLGDRGLPNTEAFF
CDR3nt: TGTGCCAGCAGACCTCAATCTCTCGGGGATAGGGGGCTGCCGAACACTGAAGCTTTCTTT

d_gene: .
j_gene: TRBJ1-1
abundance: .
v_gene: TRBV5-1
CDR3aa: CASSLVERGTEAFF
CDR3nt: TGCGCCAGCAGCTTGGTTGAGAGAGGGACTGAAGCTTTCTTT

d_gene: .
j_gene: TRBJ1-5
abundance: .
v_gene: TRBV6-6
CDR3aa: CASWPGVRQPQHF
CDR3nt: TGTGCCAGCTGGCCAGGGGTTCGCCAGCCCCAGCATTTT

d_gene: TRBD1
j_gene: TRBJ2-1
abundance: .
v_gene: TRBV9
CDR3aa: CASSVGQGSYNEQFF
CDR3nt: TGTGCCAGCAGCGTGGGACAGGGCTCCTACAATGAGCAGTTCTTC

d_gene: .
j_gene: TRBJ1-3
abundance: .
v_gene: TRBV13
CDR3aa: CASSLGLLSLDSKTGNTIYF
CDR3nt: TGTGCCAGCAGCTTAGGCCTCCTCTCTCTGGACAGTAAGACTGGAAACACCATATATTTT

d_gene: .
j_gene: TRBJ1-2
abundance: .
v_gene: TRBV25-1
CDR3aa: CASSESRGYTF
CDR3nt: TGTGCCAGCAGTGAATCCCGTGGCTACACCTTC

d_gene: .
j_gene: TRBJ1-6
abundance: .
v_gene: TRBV7-2
CDR3aa: CASSQGGANNSPLHF
CDR3nt: TGTGCCAGCAGCCAAGGGGGGGCGAATAATTCACCCCTCCACTTT

d_gene: .
j_gene: TRBJ1-6
abundance: .
v_gene: TRBV7-2
CDR3aa: CASSLGVGTVSPLHF
CDR3nt: TGTGCCAGCAGTCTGGGGGTGGGGACTGTATCACCCCTCCACTTT

d_gene: .
j_gene: TRBJ1-6
abundance: .
v_gene: TRBV14
CDR3aa: CASSQGLGVVSSPLHF
CDR3nt: TGTGCCAGCAGCCAAGGGCTAGGGGTAGTTAGCTCACCCCTCCACTTT

d_gene: TRBD2
j_gene: TRBJ2-3
abundance: .
v_gene: TRBV19
CDR3aa: CASSRQRGGRADTQYF
CDR3nt: TGTGCCAGTAGTCGACAGCGGGGGGGCCGGGCAGATACGCAGTATTTT

d_gene: .
j_gene: TRBJ1-2
abundance: once
v_gene: TRBV11-2
CDR3aa: CASTPPGVRSVDGYTF
CDR3nt: TGTGCCAGCACCCCCCCGGGAGTTCGGAGTGTAGATGGCTACACCTTC

d_gene: .
j_gene: TRBJ2-5
abundance: .
v_gene: TRBV5-4
CDR3aa: CASSPQGLVGETQYF
CDR3nt: TGTGCCAGCAGCCCTCAGGGTCTTGTGGGAGAGACCCAGTACTTC

d_gene: .
j_gene: TRBJ1-2
abundance: once
v_gene: TRBV12-3/TRBV12-4
CDR3aa: CASRQTSGYTF
CDR3nt: TGTGCCAGCAGACAAACTAGTGGTTACACCTTC

d_gene: .
j_gene: TRBJ1-1
abundance: once
v_gene: TRBV7-9
CDR3aa: CASSFAVNTEAFF
CDR3nt: TGTGCCAGCAGCTTCGCGGTGAACACTGAAGCTTTCTTT

d_gene: TRBD2
j_gene: TRBJ2-7
abundance: .
v_gene: TRBV15
CDR3aa: CATSRDLGTSGTYEQYF
CDR3nt: TGTGCCACCAGCAGAGATCTTGGGACTAGCGGTACCTACGAGCAGTACTTC

d_gene: TRBD2
j_gene: TRBJ2-7
abundance: .
v_gene: TRBV5-8
CDR3aa: CASRIFAGDSYEQYF
CDR3nt: TGTGCCAGCAGGATATTTGCGGGGGATAGCTACGAGCAGTACTTC

d_gene: .
j_gene: TRBJ2-7
abundance: .
v_gene: TRBV16
CDR3aa: CASSRVQGGYEQYF
CDR3nt: TGTGCCAGCAGCCGTGTACAGGGTGGCTACGAGCAGTACTTC

d_gene: .
j_gene: TRBJ1-5
abundance: .
v_gene: TRBV19
CDR3aa: CASSSRGQGNQPQHF
CDR3nt: TGTGCCAGTAGTTCCAGGGGCCAGGGCAATCAGCCCCAGCATTTT

d_gene: TRBD2
j_gene: TRBJ2-3
abundance: once
v_gene: TRBV5-1
CDR3aa: CASSSGLGGGSGTDTQYF
CDR3nt: TGCGCCAGCAGCTCGGGCCTAGGCGGGGGGTCTGGCACAGATACGCAGTATTTT

d_gene: .
j_gene: TRBJ1-6
abundance: .
v_gene: TRBV12-5
CDR3aa: CASASDNSPLHF
CDR3nt: TGTGCTAGTGCTTCTGATAATTCACCCCTCCACTTT

d_gene: .
j_gene: TRBJ2-6
abundance: .
v_gene: TRBV3-1/TRBV3-2
CDR3aa: CASSQEALWTDRSGANVLTF
CDR3nt: TGTGCCAGCAGCCAAGAGGCCTTATGGACAGACCGGTCTGGGGCCAACGTCCTGACTTTC

d_gene: TRBD2
j_gene: TRBJ2-3
abundance: .
v_gene: TRBV10-1
CDR3aa: CAEGTSETTTDTQYF
CDR3nt: TGCGCCGAGGGCACTAGCGAGACAACCACAGATACGCAGTATTTT

d_gene: TRBD1
j_gene: TRBJ1-5
abundance: .
v_gene: TRBV9
CDR3aa: CASSPRQGVGQPQHF
CDR3nt: TGTGCCAGCAGCCCGCGACAGGGGGTTGGTCAGCCCCAGCATTTT

d_gene: .
j_gene: TRBJ1-1
abundance: .
v_gene: TRBV5-4
CDR3aa: CASSLRVSNTEAFF
CDR3nt: TGTGCCAGCAGCTTGCGGGTCAGCAACACTGAAGCTTTCTTT

d_gene: TRBD1
j_gene: TRBJ1-1
abundance: .
v_gene: TRBV15
CDR3aa: CATSRGGTGNTEAFF
CDR3nt: TGTGCCACCAGCAGAGGTGGGACAGGGAACACTGAAGCTTTCTTT

d_gene: .
j_gene: TRBJ1-2
abundance: few
v_gene: TRBV11-1
CDR3aa: CASSPRQVSPLADYTF
CDR3nt: TGTGCCAGCAGCCCGAGACAGGTATCACCGCTGGCGGACTACACCTTC

d_gene: .
j_gene: TRBJ1-1
abundance: .
v_gene: TRBV29-1
CDR3aa: CSVGGQEGTEAFF
CDR3nt: TGCAGCGTTGGAGGGCAGGAGGGCACTGAAGCTTTCTTT

d_gene: .
j_gene: TRBJ2-3
abundance: .
v_gene: TRBV9
CDR3aa: CASSVTSGLWATDTQYF
CDR3nt: TGTGCCAGCAGCGTCACTTCGGGACTTTGGGCCACAGATACGCAGTATTTT

d_gene: TRBD2
j_gene: TRBJ2-3
abundance: once
v_gene: TRBV7-2
CDR3aa: CASSSLAGGPTDTQYF
CDR3nt: TGTGCCAGCAGCTCCCTTGCGGGGGGGCCCACAGATACGCAGTATTTT

d_gene: TRBD1
j_gene: TRBJ2-2
abundance: .
v_gene: TRBV19
CDR3aa: CASSRNRGRASGELFF
CDR3nt: TGTGCCAGTAGCCGAAACAGGGGGCGAGCCTCCGGGGAGCTGTTTTTT

d_gene: TRBD1
j_gene: TRBJ2-2
abundance: .
v_gene: TRBV27
CDR3aa: CASSSDRVNTGELFF
CDR3nt: TGTGCCAGCAGTTCGGACAGGGTAAACACCGGGGAGCTGTTTTTT

d_gene: .
j_gene: TRBJ2-6
abundance: .
v_gene: TRBV19
CDR3aa: CASSMPLDSSGANVLTF
CDR3nt: TGTGCCAGTAGTATGCCCCTGGACAGCTCTGGGGCCAACGTCCTGACTTTC

d_gene: .
j_gene: TRBJ1-2
abundance: .
v_gene: TRBV27
CDR3aa: CASSFSGPPNYGYTF
CDR3nt: TGTGCCAGCAGTTTTTCAGGGCCTCCTAACTATGGCTACACCTTC

d_gene: .
j_gene: TRBJ2-7
abundance: .
v_gene: TRBV4-2
CDR3aa: CASSLLLQGEGEQYF
CDR3nt: TGTGCCAGCAGCCTCCTATTGCAGGGCGAAGGTGAGCAGTACTTC

d_gene: .
j_gene: TRBJ2-5
abundance: .
v_gene: TRBV28
CDR3aa: CASSTSQGARGTQYF
CDR3nt: TGTGCCAGCAGTACCTCACAGGGAGCCCGTGGGACCCAGTACTTC

d_gene: .
j_gene: TRBJ1-1
abundance: .
v_gene: TRBV6-5
CDR3aa: CASNRGRSGTEAFF
CDR3nt: TGTGCCAGCAACAGAGGGCGGAGCGGGACTGAAGCTTTCTTT

d_gene: .
j_gene: TRBJ2-1
abundance: .
v_gene: TRBV13
CDR3aa: CASSLWVGVGHNEQFF
CDR3nt: TGTGCCAGCAGCTTATGGGTGGGAGTGGGTCACAATGAGCAGTTCTTC

d_gene: .
j_gene: TRBJ1-6
abundance: .
v_gene: TRBV14
CDR3aa: CASRPQYNSPLHF
CDR3nt: TGTGCCAGCAGGCCACAGTATAATTCACCCCTCCACTTT

d_gene: .
j_gene: TRBJ1-5
abundance: .
v_gene: TRBV30
CDR3aa: CAWSSTRQVMRQPQHF
CDR3nt: TGTGCCTGGAGTTCCACCCGACAGGTGATGAGGCAGCCCCAGCATTTT

d_gene: .
j_gene: TRBJ1-4
abundance: .
v_gene: TRBV24-1
CDR3aa: CATSSPHQGGEKLFF
CDR3nt: TGTGCCACCAGTTCCCCGCATCAAGGCGGTGAAAAACTGTTTTTT

d_gene: .
j_gene: TRBJ2-7
abundance: .
v_gene: TRBV6-5
CDR3aa: CASSSQGSPAEQYF
CDR3nt: TGTGCCAGCAGTAGCCAGGGCTCCCCAGCCGAGCAGTACTTC

d_gene: .
j_gene: TRBJ2-7
abundance: .
v_gene: TRBV7-3
CDR3aa: CASSWGGNYEQYF
CDR3nt: TGTGCCAGCAGCTGGGGCGGTAACTACGAGCAGTACTTC